Listed here are 30 T cell receptor beta chains from one sample, sequenced in a study of tumour-infiltrating T cells in Burkitt lymphoma. The protocol was immunoSEQ multiplex PCR, while the TCRdb copy is restricted to in-frame clones and leaves out a portion. The profile covers approximately 3,700 clones, with 15% to 20% appearing a single time and roughly 1.5% taken by the ten largest. The specimen sequenced was tumor tissue. These receptors came from a human donor with Burkitt lymphoma.

In its sample, this clone was seen a few times. The V and J genes are TRBV28 and TRBJ1-3, with a possible D match to TRBD1 (5 bases). From germline, CDR1 is MDHEN and CDR2 SYDVKM. The CDR3 has 18 amino acids. V lost 4 bases to trimming and J lost 0 bases, with 19 bases between them. In DNA, the CDR3 is TGTGCCAGCAGTTCGGCGGGACTCGTTCAAGGCTCTGGAAACACCATATATTTT. Amino acid sequence: CASSSAGLVQGSGNTIYF. The whole variable domain, filled in from reference TRBV28 and TRBJ1-3, reads DVKVTQSSRYLVKRTGEKVFLECVQDMDHENMFWYRQDPGLGLRLIYFSYDVKMKEKGDIPEGYSVSREKKERFSLILESASTNQTSMYLCASSSAGLVQGSGNTIYFGEGSWLTVV.

This clone appeared once. The rearrangement links TRBV2 to TRBJ2-7; no clear D gene. The CDR3 length is 10 residues. V gave up 9 bases and J gave up 3 bases, with 6 bases separating them. CDR1 and CDR2 (germline): SNHLY, FYNNEI. The DNA for the CDR3 is TGTGCCAGTCTCCTCTACGAGCAGTACTTC. This encodes CASLLYEQYF.

This sequence joins TRBV13 and TRBJ1-1, with D perhaps matching TRBD1 (6 bases). CDR1 and CDR2 (germline): PRHDT, FYEKMQ (reference sequence). This CDR3 region has 18 residues. The V gene lost 0 bases and the J gene lost 6 bases, with 23 bases spanning the gap. CDR3 nucleotide sequence: TGTGCCAGCAGCTTAGGCCTGGGGGGCTATGTAGATCTGGCTGAAGCTTTCTTT. It is translated as CASSLGLGGYVDLAEAFF.

This rearrangement joins TRBV14 to TRBJ1-2; weak D call: TRBD1 (6 bases). The CDR3 is 14 residues long. The V end was cut by 1 base, the J end by 4 bases, with 10 bases between. Germline V gene lookup returns CDR1 SGHDN and CDR2 FVKESK. The CDR3 loop reads CASSQGTAIYGYTF. The CDR3 DNA sequence: TGTGCCAGCAGCCAAGGGACAGCAATCTATGGCTACACCTTC. Full variable domain (rest looked up from reference TRBV14 and TRBJ1-2): EAGVTQFPSHSVIEKGQTVTLRCDPISGHDNLYWYRRVMGKEIKFLLHFVKESKQDESGMPNNRFLAERTGGTYSTLKVQPAELEDSGVYFCASSQGTAIYGYTFGSGTRLTVV.

The chain links TRBV9 to TRBJ2-1, with 11 bases lining up with TRBD2. Looked up from germline, CDR1 is SGDLS and CDR2 is YYNGEE. The CDR3 is 15 residues long. V shed 1 base and J 4 bases; nucleotides not matched to a gene: 1. This CDR3 is CASSVTSGSYNEQFF. CDR3 nucleotides: TGTGCCAGCAGCGTAACTAGCGGGAGTTACAATGAGCAGTTCTTC. Combining the CDR3 with reference TRBV9 and TRBJ2-1 gives the whole variable domain DSGVTQTPKHLITATGQRVTLRCSPRSGDLSVYWYQQSLDQGLQFLIQYYNGEERAKGNILERFSAQQFPDLHSELNLSSLELGDSALYFCASSVTSGSYNEQFFGPGTRLTVL.

This clone occurred a few times. CDR3 region: CASSERQITGELFF. The CDR3 DNA reads as TGTGCCAGCAGTGAAAGACAGATAACCGGGGAGCTGTTTTTT. The rearrangement joins TRBV25-1 to TRBJ2-2; D may be TRBD1 (5 bases). The CDR3 contains 14 residues. Trimming shortened V by 2 bases and J by 5 bases, and 9 bases separated the two germline ends. Germline values: CDR1 MGHDK, CDR2 SYGVNS.

About this clone: Compared with germline, one end of the junction differs, possibly owing to a read error. The chain recombines TRBV10-3 with TRBJ2-7; 7 bases match TRBD2. The CDR3 consists of 14 residues. The germline V gene encodes CDR1 ENHRY and CDR2 SYGVKD. Here the CDR3 DNA reads TGTGCTATCAGTGATCCTAGCGGCCCCTACGAGCAGTACTTC. This sequence encodes CAISDPSGPYEQYF.

The rearrangement joins TRBV5-5 to TRBJ1-1; perhaps TRBD1 as D (5 bases). This CDR3 is built from 16 residues. Germline assignment: CDR1 SGHKS and CDR2 YYEKEE (reference sequence). The V end was cut by 2 bases, the J end by 1 base, with 15 bases between. This CDR3 reads CASSFLGPTTNTEAFF. CDR3 sequence (DNA): TGTGCCAGCAGCTTTTTGGGGCCGACAACGAACACTGAAGCTTTCTTT.

V usage is TRBV5-1 and J usage is TRBJ1-1; 7 nucleotides align to TRBD1. V shed 7 bases, J shed 4 bases, and the junction held 7 bases outside the gene matches. The CDR3 runs 13 residues. The germline CDR1 and CDR2 sequences are SGHRS and YFSETQ. The CDR3 spells CASGRQGSTEAFF. CDR3 DNA sequence: TGCGCCAGCGGAAGACAGGGATCCACTGAAGCTTTCTTT.

V and J are TRBV7-3 and TRBJ1-3; D gene uncertain. This CDR3 is 15 amino acids long. V was cut by 5 bases and J by 2 bases, with 13 bases left in between. In germline, CDR1 is SGHTA, CDR2 FQGTGA. This CDR3 is CASSKGISTGNTIYF. The CDR3, as DNA: TGTGCCAGCAGCAAAGGGATTTCTACTGGAAACACCATATATTTT.

This chain joins TRBV29-1 and TRBJ1-1; weak D call: TRBD1 (5 bases). From germline, CDR1 is SQVTM and CDR2 ANQGSEA. Trimming took 6 bases from V and 0 from J, leaving 11 bases between them. The CDR3 contains 13 residues. CDR3 sequence reads: CSVGAGLNTEAFF. The CDR3, as DNA: TGCAGCGTGGGCGCAGGGTTGAACACTGAAGCTTTCTTT.

There are a few counts of this clone. The CDR3 coding sequence is TGTGCCAGCAGCCGTTTACAGGGGGGTTATCTTGAAGCTTTCTTT. Its protein is CASSRLQGGYLEAFF. V and J are TRBV2 and TRBJ1-1; 8 bases fit TRBD1. The CDR3 has 15 amino acids. Germline CDR1 SNHLY, CDR2 FYNNEI. V lost 6 bases, J lost 7 bases, and 13 bases stayed unmatched.

The J gene is TRBJ2-1, the V gene TRBV20-1; D unclear. This CDR3 contains 11 residues. Germline-derived CDR1 and CDR2 are DFQATT and SNEGSKA (reference sequence). Trimming stripped 5 bases from V and 6 bases from J, with 8 bases between. The CDR3: CSAWRLNEQFF. In nucleotides, the CDR3 is TGCAGTGCTTGGCGACTCAATGAGCAGTTCTTC.

This clone has more than one count but fewer than ten. CDR3 protein: CASMEGFGTEAFF. The CDR3 DNA is TGTGCCAGCATGGAGGGGTTCGGCACTGAAGCTTTCTTT. The gene calls are TRBV28 and TRBJ1-1, with a weak D call TRBD1 (5 bases). Germline V gene sequence: CDR1 MDHEN, CDR2 SYDVKM. The CDR3 spans 13 residues. The V end lost 7 bases, the J end lost 4 bases, and 13 bases lay between the germline ends.

The rearrangement joins TRBV5-1 to TRBJ2-7; tentatively, D is TRBD1 (5 bases). There are 15 residues in the CDR3. CDR1 is SGHRS and CDR2 is YFSETQ in the germline V gene. V lost 5 bases to trimming and J lost 3 bases, with 18 bases between them. The CDR3 reads CASRWGSYQDYEQYF. Written as DNA, the CDR3 is TGCGCCAGCAGATGGGGCTCTTATCAGGACTACGAGCAGTACTTC.

This clone turned up a few times. The V and J genes are TRBV4-2 and TRBJ2-6; D assignment may be TRBD1 or TRBD2 (6 bases each). V was pared by 1 base and J by 0 bases, with 7 bases between. The CDR3 is 16 residues long. The germline V gene encodes CDR1 LGHNA and CDR2 YNFKEQ. The CDR3 nucleotides read TGTGCCAGCAGCCAAGGGGGGGCCTCTGGGGCCAACGTCCTGACTTTC. This gives the protein CASSQGGASGANVLTF.

This clone showed up just a few times. The genes are TRBV11-2 and TRBJ2-1; 10 bases align to TRBD1. The ends lost 5 bases at V and 1 base at J; junction bases unmatched: 5. Germline assignment: CDR1 SGHAT and CDR2 FQNNGV. The CDR3 loop spans 16 amino acids. The chain's CDR3 is CASSQGQGLSYNEQFF. In DNA form, the CDR3 reads TGTGCCAGCAGCCAGGGACAGGGGCTGTCCTACAATGAGCAGTTCTTC.

Only a few counts were recorded for this clone. As DNA, the CDR3 is TGTGCCAGTAGTAGGCTGGGACAGGGGGTGAACACTGAAGCTTTCTTT. It translates to CASSRLGQGVNTEAFF. This chain links TRBV19 with TRBJ1-1; TRBD1 aligns across 11 bases. Trimming cost V 4 bases and J 0 bases; bases outside gene matches: 4. This CDR3 region has 16 residues. Germline-derived CDR1 and CDR2 are LNHDA and SQIVND (reference sequence).

This clone was seen only a few times. The chain has TRBV4-1 and TRBJ1-2; 7 nucleotides match TRBD1. The CDR3 contains 15 residues. The V gene's germline CDR1 is MGHRA and CDR2 YSYEKL. Losses at the gene ends were 4 bases for V and 6 bases for J; bases not matched to a gene: 11. CDR3 in DNA: TGCGCCAGCAGCCCACAGGGGCGGATGATAGATGGCTACACCTTC. Amino acid sequence: CASSPQGRMIDGYTF.

The V and J genes are TRBV28 and TRBJ2-1, with 9 bases fitting TRBD2. Germline-derived CDR1 and CDR2 are MDHEN and SYDVKM. This CDR3 is built from 17 residues. V lost 3 bases, J lost 3 bases, and 9 bases stayed unmatched. The CDR3 region has the DNA TGTGCCAGCAGTTTCTCCTTAGCGGGAGCTTACTACAATGAGCAGTTCTTC. Amino acids: CASSFSLAGAYYNEQFF.

The rearrangement joins TRBV7-9 to TRBJ2-7; D unclear. This CDR3 is 14 amino acids long. Germline lookup yields CDR1 SEHNR and CDR2 FQNEAQ (reference sequence). V was trimmed by 2 bases and J by 0 bases, leaving 8 bases between them. Here the CDR3 DNA reads TGTGCCAGCAGCTTAATTCCGATCTCCTACGAGCAGTACTTC. This translates into CASSLIPISYEQYF.

J is TRBJ2-7 and V is TRBV27; D possibly corresponds to TRBD1 (6 bases). Germline V gene sequence: CDR1 MNHEY, CDR2 SMNVEV (reference sequence). V was cut by 6 bases and J by 6 bases, with 12 bases left in between. This CDR3 spans 12 amino acids. In DNA form, the CDR3 reads TGTGCCAGCAGGACGTCCAGGGGCGAGCAGTACTTC. Translated, it gives CASRTSRGEQYF.

This clone has just a few counts. The chain combines TRBV5-4 with TRBJ2-5, with 13 bases lining up with TRBD2. This CDR3 has 16 amino acids. J was trimmed by 5 bases and V by 7 bases; bases with no gene match: 11. CDR1 and CDR2 (germline): SGHNT, YYREEE (reference sequence). The CDR3 DNA sequence: TGTGCCAGCGCCATCGGGACTAGCGGGGACCGGGAGACCCAGTACTTC. This sequence encodes CASAIGTSGDRETQYF.

This clone turned up a few times. This chain uses TRBV9 with TRBJ2-1; 8 bases are a match to TRBD2. The germline CDR1 and CDR2 sequences are SGDLS and YYNGEE. J was trimmed by 2 bases and V by 4 bases; bases with no gene match: 8. The CDR3 totals 16 residues. DNA of the CDR3: TGTGCCAGCAGCCTCTACCTAGCGGGCACCTACAATGAGCAGTTCTTC. Protein sequence: CASSLYLAGTYNEQFF.

This clone was seen a few times. The J gene is TRBJ1-1, the V gene TRBV7-9; D gene ambiguous. CDR3 length: 15 residues. Germline V gene lookup returns CDR1 SEHNR and CDR2 FQNEAQ (reference sequence). The V gene lost 3 bases and the J gene lost 1 base, with 12 bases spanning the gap. The CDR3 spells CASSFLTLTNTEAFF. CDR3 sequence (DNA): TGTGCCAGCAGCTTTTTAACACTCACGAACACTGAAGCTTTCTTT. Using reference TRBV7-9 and TRBJ1-1 for the parts outside the CDR3, the full variable domain is DTGVSQNPRHKITKRGQNVTFRCDPISEHNRLYWYRQTLGQGPEFLTYFQNEAQLEKSRLLSDRFSAERPKGSFSTLEIQRTEQGDSAMYLCASSFLTLTNTEAFFGQGTRLTVV.

This sequence joins TRBV5-1 and TRBJ2-3, with a tentative D call TRBD2 (5 bases). Between the trimmed V and J ends, which lost 4 bases and 2 bases, there was a span of 20 bases. Looked up from germline, CDR1 is SGHRS and CDR2 is YFSETQ. This CDR3 has 17 amino acids. The CDR3 DNA sequence: TGCGCCAGCAGCCGCGTGGCCAGCGGAACCCCCACAGATACGCAGTATTTT. Its translation: CASSRVASGTPTDTQYF. The full variable domain, completed using reference TRBV5-1 and TRBJ2-3, is KAGVTQTPRYLIKTRGQQVTLSCSPISGHRSVSWYQQTPGQGLQFLFEYFSETQRNKGNFPGRFSGRQFSNSRSEMNVSTLELGDSALYLCASSRVASGTPTDTQYFGPGTRLTVL.

This clone has a handful of counts. The chain couples TRBV13 to TRBJ1-1; no reliable D call. The ends were cut back, 6 bases at V and 3 bases at J, with 17 bases in the middle. The CDR3 loop spans 15 amino acids. The germline gives CDR1 PRHDT, CDR2 FYEKMQ (reference sequence). The CDR3 DNA reads TGTGCCAGCAGAAAGCCCAGGACGGGAGACACTGAAGCTTTCTTT. The encoded protein is CASRKPRTGDTEAFF.

This clone has more than one count but fewer than ten. V is TRBV4-1 and J is TRBJ2-7; TRBD2 matches at 8 bases. CDR1 is MGHRA, CDR2 YSYEKL, per germline. Trimming removed 1 base from V and 1 base from J; junction bases left unmatched: 6. The CDR3 covers 16 residues. CDR3 region: CASSQGSGRASYEQYF. The CDR3 DNA is TGCGCCAGCAGCCAAGGAAGCGGGAGAGCATCCTACGAGCAGTACTTC.

V gene TRBV7-8 combines with J gene TRBJ2-3, with 8 bases identical to TRBD2. Trimming removed 7 bases from V and 2 bases from J; junction bases left unmatched: 5. CDR1 is SGHVS, CDR2 FQNEAQ, per germline. There are 14 residues in the CDR3. The CDR3 protein is CASKDSGDTDTQYF. As DNA, the CDR3 is TGTGCCAGCAAAGATAGCGGGGACACAGATACGCAGTATTTT.

This chain joins TRBV5-6 and TRBJ2-5, with D perhaps being TRBD1 or TRBD2 (6 bases each). The germline V gene has CDR1 SGHDT and CDR2 YYEEEE. The ends were cut back, 3 bases at V and 5 bases at J, with 20 bases in the middle. The CDR3 consists of 16 residues. The CDR3, as DNA: TGTGCCAGCAGCTCGGGGGTTGACAGGACGTGGGAGACCCAGTACTTC. This translates into CASSSGVDRTWETQYF.